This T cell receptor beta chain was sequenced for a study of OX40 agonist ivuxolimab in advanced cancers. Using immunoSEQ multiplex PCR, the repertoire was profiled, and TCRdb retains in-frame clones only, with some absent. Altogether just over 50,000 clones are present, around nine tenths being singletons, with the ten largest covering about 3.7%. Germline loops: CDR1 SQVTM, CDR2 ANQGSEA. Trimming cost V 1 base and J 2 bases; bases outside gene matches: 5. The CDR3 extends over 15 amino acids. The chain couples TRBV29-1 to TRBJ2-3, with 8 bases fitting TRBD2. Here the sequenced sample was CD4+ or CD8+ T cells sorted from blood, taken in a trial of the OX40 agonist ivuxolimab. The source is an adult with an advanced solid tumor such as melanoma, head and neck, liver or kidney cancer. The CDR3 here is CSVEGAGGTTDTQYF. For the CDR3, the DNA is TGCAGCGTTGAAGGCGCGGGAGGCACCACAGATACGCAGTATTTT.